Each of the 31 T cell receptor beta chains below was sequenced from the same sample in a study of beta chain features in type 1 diabetes. Study-wide findings and caveats: TCRB CDR3 length was moderately but significantly reduced in all four CD4+ subsets of Type 1 diabetes patients.

For these receptors, no antigen is known. Every isolated RNA sample was fully reverse transcribed, so sequencing captured expressed TCRB transcripts. The repertoire was sequenced with immunoSEQ multiplex PCR; TCRdb's copy has only in-frame clones and lacks some. The table includes about 48,000 clones, roughly 40% detected once. The sample consisted of Tregs from blood. The source is a man aged 25 to 40 with type 1 diabetes.

The chain employs TRBV11-2 and TRBJ2-1, with 10 bases fitting TRBD2. The CDR3 runs to 15 residues. The V gene's germline CDR1 is SGHAT and CDR2 FQNNGV. V shed 3 bases, J shed 9 bases, and the junction held 8 bases outside the gene matches. The CDR3: CASSFAKAGGLEQFF. In nucleotides, the CDR3 is TGTGCCAGCAGCTTCGCAAAAGCGGGAGGGCTTGAGCAGTTCTTC.

V and J are TRBV27 and TRBJ2-5, with D possibly TRBD1 on 5 matching bases. The CDR3 runs 13 residues. Trimming shortened V by 5 bases and J by 3 bases, and 10 bases separated the two germline ends. Germline V gene sequence: CDR1 MNHEY, CDR2 SMNVEV (reference sequence). DNA of the CDR3: TGTGCCAGCAGTCCACGGACAAAAGAGACCCAGTACTTC. It codes for CASSPRTKETQYF.

V usage is TRBV9 and J usage is TRBJ2-2; 7 bases line up with TRBD1. The CDR3 runs 14 residues. Germline CDR1 reads SGDLS; CDR2 reads YYNGEE. V lost 2 bases to trimming and J lost 3 bases; unmatched junction nucleotides: 1. The CDR3 nucleotides read TGTGCCAGCAGCGTCACAGGGGACACCGGGGAGCTGTTTTTT. This gives the protein CASSVTGDTGELFF.

This clone was picked up a small number of times. The chain recombines TRBV5-4 with TRBJ2-3; D not resolved. Germline lookup yields CDR1 SGHNT and CDR2 YYREEE (reference sequence). V lost 0 bases and J lost 4, with 12 bases in between. The CDR3 extends over 15 amino acids. DNA of the CDR3: TGTGCCAGCAGCTTGGCCTCAGTAGCCCCAGATACGCAGTATTTT. Its protein product is CASSLASVAPDTQYF.

A few counts support this clone. The chain carries TRBV19 and TRBJ1-5; TRBD1 matches 10 bases. The CDR3 spans 15 residues. V was pared by 6 bases and J by 6 bases, with 8 bases of the junction left unmatched. Germline CDR1 and CDR2: LNHDA and SQIVND (reference sequence). The CDR3 DNA reads as TGTGCCAGTAGCACAGTGGGACAGGGGTTTCAGCCCCAGCATTTT. This gives the protein CASSTVGQGFQPQHF.

The rearrangement links TRBV27 to TRBJ1-3; the match to TRBD1 covers 7 bases. In germline, CDR1 is MNHEY, CDR2 SMNVEV (reference sequence). The V gene end was trimmed by 6 bases and the J gene end by 4 bases; junction bases not matched to a gene: 9. This CDR3 is built from 15 residues. CDR3: CASSRDRAEGNTIYF. The CDR3, as DNA: TGTGCCAGCAGCAGAGACAGGGCGGAAGGAAACACCATATATTTT.

This chain connects TRBV5-1 to TRBJ2-1; D uncertain. From germline, CDR1 is SGHRS and CDR2 YFSETQ. This CDR3 region has 12 residues. Trimming took off 0 bases at V and 6 bases at J, with 4 bases between the two ends. The DNA of the CDR3 is TGCGCCAGCAGCTTGGTATCCAATGAGCAGTTCTTC. Translation: CASSLVSNEQFF.

This clone occurred a few times. The chain uses TRBV5-6 and TRBJ1-5; TRBD1 matches 7 bases. Germline V gene sequence: CDR1 SGHDT, CDR2 YYEEEE. V lost 5 bases and J lost 7; bases outside the gene matches: 9. There are 14 residues in the CDR3. In DNA form, the CDR3 reads TGTGCCAGCAGTTTAAGACAGGGAGGCCAGCCCCAGCATTTT. Protein product: CASSLRQGGQPQHF. Full variable domain (outside the CDR3, taken from reference TRBV5-6 and TRBJ1-5): DAGVTQSPTHLIKTRGQQVTLRCSPKSGHDTVSWYQQALGQGPQFIFQYYEEEERQRGNFPDRFSGHQFPNYSSELNVNALLLGDSALYLCASSLRQGGQPQHFGDGTRLSIL.

This clone was recorded a few times. The chain uses TRBV28 and TRBJ2-3; the D is unclear. CDR3 length equals 14 residues. CDR1 is MDHEN, CDR2 SYDVKM, per germline. V lost 4 bases and J lost 0, with 8 bases in between. CDR3 sequence: CASSSASSTDTQYF. CDR3 in DNA: TGTGCCAGCAGTTCTGCGTCTAGCACAGATACGCAGTATTTT.

In regard to this clone: The junction differs from germline at one of its ends, possibly a read error. The chain has TRBV29-1 and TRBJ1-1; D is possibly TRBD1 (6 bases). CDR3 size: 12 residues. Germline values: CDR1 SQVTM, CDR2 ANQGSEA. The CDR3 coding sequence is TGCAGCGTTGGTCAGGGGAACGCTGAAGCTTTCTTT. Residues: CSVGQGNAEAFF.

This clone was found a few times. V is TRBV18 and J is TRBJ2-7; 9 positions match TRBD2. Looked up from germline, CDR1 is KGHSH and CDR2 is LQKENI. With V trimmed by 1 base and J by 6 bases, 4 bases remained unmatched. This CDR3 is 14 amino acids long. The CDR3 spells CASSPLSGSAEQYF. The DNA of the CDR3 is TGTGCCAGCTCACCACTTAGCGGGAGTGCCGAGCAGTACTTC.

The chain recombines TRBV5-1 with TRBJ2-2; D possibly corresponds to TRBD1 (5 bases). CDR1 is SGHRS, CDR2 YFSETQ, per germline. This CDR3 has 13 amino acids. The V end was cut by 1 base, the J end by 5 bases, with 6 bases between. DNA of the CDR3: TGCGCCAGCAGCTTGACAGGTACCGGGGAGCTGTTTTTT. Encoded protein: CASSLTGTGELFF. The variable domain in full, completed from reference TRBV5-1 and TRBJ2-2, reads KAGVTQTPRYLIKTRGQQVTLSCSPISGHRSVSWYQQTPGQGLQFLFEYFSETQRNKGNFPGRFSGRQFSNSRSEMNVSTLELGDSALYLCASSLTGTGELFFGEGSRLTVL.

This chain links TRBV27 with TRBJ2-2; 11 bases are shared with TRBD2. Germline-derived CDR1 and CDR2 are MNHEY and SMNVEV (reference sequence). The CDR3 has 17 amino acids. The V segment lost 3 bases and the J segment 4 bases; nucleotides outside the gene matches: 7. CDR3 sequence reads: CASSFRLAGFPTGELFF. The CDR3 DNA sequence: TGTGCCAGCAGTTTTCGACTAGCGGGATTTCCCACCGGGGAGCTGTTTTTT.

This clone was recorded only once. The chain joins TRBV9 to TRBJ2-5, with D possibly TRBD2 on 6 matching bases. V was shortened by 0 bases and J by 9 bases, with 12 bases between the two germline ends. The germline gives CDR1 SGDLS, CDR2 YYNGEE. The CDR3 runs 13 residues. The CDR3 sequence: CASSVGSWEAQYF. In DNA form, the CDR3 reads TGTGCCAGCAGCGTAGGCAGCTGGGAGGCCCAGTACTTC.

This clone was seen more than once but under ten times. The chain combines TRBV18 with TRBJ2-1; tentatively, D is TRBD1 (6 bases). The CDR3 has 15 amino acids. Germline V gene lookup returns CDR1 KGHSH and CDR2 LQKENI. V gave up 4 bases and J gave up 5 bases, with 15 bases separating them. The CDR3 is CASSLRDTNDNEQFF. CDR3 nucleotide sequence: TGTGCCAGCTCACTCCGGGACACCAATGACAATGAGCAGTTCTTC.

V and J are TRBV11-2 and TRBJ1-5; D is possibly TRBD1 (6 bases). V was shortened by 1 base and J by 2 bases, with 12 bases between the two germline ends. Germline CDR1 SGHAT, CDR2 FQNNGV. There are 16 residues in the CDR3. The CDR3 reads CASSLVGGIGNQPQHF. In DNA form, the CDR3 reads TGTGCCAGCAGCTTAGTAGGGGGTATCGGCAATCAGCCCCAGCATTTT.

The chain is built from TRBV28 and TRBJ2-7; 11 nucleotides match TRBD2. CDR3 size: 15 residues. J was trimmed by 0 bases and V by 5 bases; bases with no gene match: 3. CDR1 and CDR2 from the germline V gene are MDHEN and SYDVKM. The CDR3 is CASSPTSGSSYEQYF. In DNA form, the CDR3 reads TGTGCCAGCAGTCCTACTAGCGGGAGCTCCTACGAGCAGTACTTC.

This clone was seen a few times. This chain links TRBV28 with TRBJ1-2; 7 bases match TRBD1. This CDR3 has 14 amino acids. The V segment lost 2 bases and the J segment 6 bases; nucleotides outside the gene matches: 6. Germline CDR1 reads MDHEN; CDR2 reads SYDVKM. CDR3 residues: CASSLVTGSHGYTF. The DNA of the CDR3 is TGTGCCAGCAGTTTAGTGACAGGGTCACATGGCTACACCTTC.

The V call is TRBV7-7, the J call TRBJ2-2; 8 bases are shared with TRBD2. The CDR3 length is 16 residues. The ends lost 5 bases at V and 2 bases at J; junction bases unmatched: 7. CDR1 SSHAT and CDR2 FNYEAQ come from the germline V gene (reference sequence). The CDR3: CASSRQAGANTGELFF. Here the CDR3 DNA reads TGTGCCAGCAGCCGACAAGCGGGAGCCAACACCGGGGAGCTGTTTTTT.

This clone was seen a few times. This chain links TRBV7-2 with TRBJ2-3, with 11 positions matching TRBD2. Germline V gene data show CDR1 as SGHTA and CDR2 as FQGNSA. V was pared by 4 bases and J by 1 base, with 10 bases of the junction left unmatched. The CDR3 sequence is 18 residues long. CDR3 amino acids: CASSSRLAGPPGTDTQYF. CDR3 bases: TGTGCCAGCAGCTCACGACTAGCGGGGCCTCCAGGCACAGATACGCAGTATTTT. The whole variable domain, filled in from reference TRBV7-2 and TRBJ2-3, reads GAGVSQSPSNKVTEKGKDVELRCDPISGHTALYWYRQSLGQGLEFLIYFQGNSAPDKSGLPSDRFSAERTGGSVSTLTIQRTQQEDSAVYLCASSSRLAGPPGTDTQYFGPGTRLTVL.

The chain employs TRBV18 and TRBJ1-2; 7 nucleotides align to TRBD1. There are 15 residues in the CDR3. Losses at the gene ends were 0 bases for V and 6 bases for J; bases not matched to a gene: 7. CDR1 and CDR2 (germline): KGHSH, LQKENI. The CDR3, as DNA: TGTGCCAGCTCACCACCCGGGACAGAGGCACATGGCTACACCTTC. Its translation is CASSPPGTEAHGYTF.

V is TRBV7-2 and J is TRBJ2-1; 8 bases are a match to TRBD2. The length of the CDR3 is 15 residues. Germline CDR1 is SGHTA and CDR2 is FQGNSA. V trimming: 5 bases; J trimming: 6 bases; junction bases outside the gene matches: 9. The CDR3 region has the DNA TGTGCCAGCAGCCTTCTAGCGGGCCTGAGCAATGAGCAGTTCTTC. Residues: CASSLLAGLSNEQFF. The full variable domain, rest sourced from reference TRBV7-2 and TRBJ2-1, is GAGVSQSPSNKVTEKGKDVELRCDPISGHTALYWYRQSLGQGLEFLIYFQGNSAPDKSGLPSDRFSAERTGGSVSTLTIQRTQQEDSAVYLCASSLLAGLSNEQFFGPGTRLTVL.

The chain's CDR3 is CASGTALYEQYF. The CDR3 DNA sequence: TGTGCCAGCGGGACAGCGCTCTACGAGCAGTACTTC. The rearrangement joins TRBV27 to TRBJ2-7, with 7 bases that match TRBD1. Losses at the gene ends were 8 bases for V and 3 bases for J; bases not matched to a gene: 4. The CDR3 totals 12 residues. Germline loops: CDR1 MNHEY, CDR2 SMNVEV (reference sequence).

The sample holds a few counts of this clone. The same CDR3 is also encoded by other DNA sequences in this sample. V gene TRBV29-1 combines with J gene TRBJ2-2; 10 nucleotides align to TRBD2. Unmatched junction bases numbered 2, after V lost 6 bases and J lost 1 base. The CDR3 covers 14 residues. Germline V CDR1 and CDR2: SQVTM, ANQGSEA. The chain's CDR3 is CSVGLAVNTGELFF. CDR3 nucleotide sequence: TGCAGCGTAGGACTAGCGGTGAACACCGGGGAGCTGTTTTTT.

The rearrangement joins TRBV21-1 to TRBJ1-5; no check of the table's D call, TRBD1, against the DNA was made. TRBV21-1 counts as a pseudogene. The CDR3 is made up of 16 amino acids. CDR3 protein: CASSKGGTGINQPQHF. The CDR3 coding sequence is TGTGCCAGCAGCAAAGGAGGGACAGGGATCAATCAGCCCCAGCATTTT.

Ten or more counts support this clone. J is TRBJ2-3 and V is TRBV7-9; possible D gene TRBD1, 5 bases. With 3 bases removed from V and 6 bases from J, the gap between germline ends came to 7 bases. This CDR3 region has 12 residues. The germline V gene encodes CDR1 SEHNR and CDR2 FQNEAQ (reference sequence). CDR3 nucleotide sequence: TGTGCCAGCAGCTTTGGGGCTGATACGCAGTATTTT. Amino acids: CASSFGADTQYF.

This clone is termed medium-sized. The chain has TRBV7-6 and TRBJ1-1; a weak D match, TRBD1 (5 bases). The CDR3 contains 13 residues. V shed 2 bases and J shed 1 base, with 5 bases lying between them. The V gene's germline CDR1 is SGHVS and CDR2 FNYEAQ. The CDR3 sequence: CASSLQGNTEAFF. CDR3 in DNA: TGTGCCAGCAGCTTACAGGGGAACACTGAAGCTTTCTTT.

The chain combines TRBV6-6 with TRBJ2-1; D possibly corresponds to TRBD2 (5 bases). This CDR3 is 15 amino acids long. Germline CDR1 is MNHNY and CDR2 is SVGAGI (reference sequence). Trimming pared 2 bases from V and 9 bases from J, leaving 17 bases between. In DNA, the CDR3 is TGTGCCAGCAGTTACCCCGCCAAGACGGGATCTGAGCAGTTCTTC. It yields the protein CASSYPAKTGSEQFF.

The chain couples TRBV5-1 to TRBJ2-7, with TRBD1 identical over 8 bases. Germline trimming cut 0 bases from V and 2 bases from J; bases unmatched to any gene: 4. CDR3 length: 15 amino acids. CDR1 SGHRS and CDR2 YFSETQ come from the germline V gene. The CDR3 is CASSLGTGQTYEQYF. Written as DNA, the CDR3 is TGCGCCAGCAGCTTGGGGACAGGGCAAACCTACGAGCAGTACTTC.

The genes are TRBV30 and TRBJ2-2, with 13 bases aligning to TRBD2. With V trimmed by 5 bases and J by 6 bases, 9 bases remained unmatched. This CDR3 has 16 residues. CDR1 is GTSNPN, CDR2 SVGIG, per germline (reference sequence). The CDR3 sequence: CAWESGLAGSAGELFF. DNA for the CDR3: TGTGCCTGGGAATCGGGACTAGCGGGGAGCGCCGGGGAGCTGTTTTTT.

V gene TRBV5-1 combines with J gene TRBJ2-4, with a weak D call TRBD2 (5 bases). This CDR3 is 15 amino acids long. From germline, CDR1 is SGHRS and CDR2 YFSETQ. V dropped 1 base and J dropped 5 bases, with 13 bases sitting between them. CDR3 amino acids: CASSLPLGSENIQYF. CDR3 DNA: TGCGCCAGCAGCTTGCCCCTGGGGAGCGAAAACATTCAGTACTTC.